This T cell receptor (beta chain) was captured by sequencing in a study of post-analysis software for immune sequencing data. Study overall: Relapsing-remitting, secondary progressive and progressive-relapsing multiple sclerosis were all included among the disease courses. Findings and limits, study-wide: When the samples were clustered directly with F measure, those that had been prepared in the same batch showed strong co-clustering. Comparison of patients with controls showed five TRBV segments more frequent in patients, TRBV5-6, TRBV5-1 and TRBV20-1 among them. Multiple sclerosis patients had significantly lower normalized Chao1 diversity than controls.

The V gene's germline CDR1 is DFQATT and CDR2 SNEGSKA (reference sequence). This CDR3 region has 14 residues. Trimming removed 5 bases at V and 2 bases at J, with 16 bases between. For this clonotype: Its target is not known.

Included in the TCR beta cDNA libraries were unique molecular identifiers. The authors obtained approximately 540,000 cDNA molecules from roughly 1.1 to 9.2 million T cells. MiXCR, applied by TCRdb to the PCR reads, yields one record per CDR3 protein. Here the sample spans approximately 730,000 distinct CDR3 sequences, just over 45% being singletons. This chain joins TRBV20-1 and TRBJ2-7; D is perhaps TRBD1 or TRBD2 (5 bases each). Material: blood. The receptor's source is a girl aged 5-17 years with multiple sclerosis. The CDR3 sequence: CSAPPDGATYEQYF. The CDR3 bases are TGCAGTGCTCCACCGGACGGGGCCACCTACGAGCAGTACTTC.